The clone carrying this T cell receptor beta chain was observed at least ten times. What it recognizes is unknown. Preparation of the TCRbeta library involved a method that used unique molecular identifiers. TCRdb called the PCR reads again in MiXCR, with one record for every CDR3 protein. The data contain fewer than 700,000 distinct CDR3 sequences, 10% to 15% of them singletons. This entry is derived from a study of T-cell reconstitution after alpha-beta-depleted transplantation in children. In germline, CDR1 is SGHAT, CDR2 FQNNGV. The CDR3 is 16 amino acids. V lost 5 bases, J lost 5 bases, and 10 bases stayed unmatched. Points from the study as a whole: It was reported that alpha-beta T cells came from several hundred expanded graft clones (about two months after transplant). At the one-year point after transplant, T-cell counts and TCRbeta diversity were found to come mostly from T cells that had been newly produced.

This TCR came from a male patient under 18 who had a stem cell transplant for acute myeloid leukemia, so the T cells may come from the graft donor. The V gene is TRBV11-2, the J gene TRBJ1-4; 8 bases are shared with TRBD1. The sample in question was PBMCs, mostly from graft donor cells, obtained 360 days after TCRalphabeta/CD19-depleted stem cell transplant. CDR3 amino acids: CASSPERQGRNEKLFF. CDR3 DNA: TGTGCCAGCAGCCCCGAAAGACAGGGGAGGAATGAAAAACTGTTTTTT.